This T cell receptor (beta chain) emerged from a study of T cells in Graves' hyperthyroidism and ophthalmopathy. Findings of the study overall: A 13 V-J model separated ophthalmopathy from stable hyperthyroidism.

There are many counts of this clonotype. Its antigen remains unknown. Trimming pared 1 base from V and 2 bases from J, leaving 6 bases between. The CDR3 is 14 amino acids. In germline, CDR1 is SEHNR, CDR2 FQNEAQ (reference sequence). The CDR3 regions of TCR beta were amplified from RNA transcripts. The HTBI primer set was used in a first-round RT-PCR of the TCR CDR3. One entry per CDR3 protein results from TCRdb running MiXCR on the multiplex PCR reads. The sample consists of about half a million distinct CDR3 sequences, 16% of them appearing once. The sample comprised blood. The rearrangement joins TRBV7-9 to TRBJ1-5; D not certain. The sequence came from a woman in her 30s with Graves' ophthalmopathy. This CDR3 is CASSLGGGNQPQHF. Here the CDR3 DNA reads TGTGCCAGCAGCTTAGGGGGTGGCAATCAGCCCCAGCATTTT.